Included here is one T cell receptor (beta chain) sequence, with context. This specimen belongs to a study of cytomegalovirus exposure and HLA in healthy donors. Study-level background: Clustering assigned around 77% of the 350 to 450 genotyped donors to the Caucasian-associated ancestry cluster.

V dropped 2 bases and J dropped 1 base, with 11 bases sitting between them. Germline V CDR1 and CDR2: SGDLS, YYNGEE. The CDR3 sequence is 15 residues long. PCR used 60 Vbeta primers and 13 Jbeta primers. Generated by immunoSEQ multiplex PCR, the TCRdb table keeps only in-frame clones and is missing some. The sample includes about 140,000 clones, approximately 70% of them seen just once. This receptor was obtained from a human donor in good health. This chain connects TRBV9 to TRBJ2-3, with D possibly matching TRBD2 (6 bases). The specimen was PBMCs. The DNA for the CDR3 is TGTGCCAGCAGCGTCGGCGGGACCGGCACAGATACGCAGTATTTT. Translation: CASSVGGTGTDTQYF.